The entry that follows covers one T cell receptor beta chain sequence. This sample is part of a study of early T cells in non-severe SARS-CoV-2 infection. Study in general: Sequencing of unsorted whole blood was done on bulk RNA, leaving chains unpaired.

Tagging with unique molecular identifiers was applied to individual cDNA molecules. TCRdb re-derived calls from the 5' RACE reads in MiXCR, one entry per CDR3 protein. The sample has tens of thousands of distinct CDR3 sequences; 4.5% to 5% are singletons. The sample comprised whole blood. The clonotype originates from an adult who was a healthcare worker with PCR-confirmed SARS-CoV-2 infection or an uninfected control (not recorded which).

CDR3 in DNA: TGTGCCAGCAGCTTGTCTACGCCGGACTCTGGGGCCAACGTCCTGACTTTC. Translated: CASSLSTPDSGANVLTF. This chain joins TRBV7-9 and TRBJ2-6; no reliable D call. The CDR3 spans 17 residues. Germline V lookup: CDR1 SEHNR, CDR2 FQNEAQ (reference sequence). Trimming cost V 3 bases and J 0 bases, with 12 bases left between them.